The present T cell receptor (beta chain) was sequenced within a study of T cell responses to AZD1222 COVID-19 vaccine. To note about this clone: The antigen remains unidentified.

The repertoire was sequenced with immunoSEQ multiplex PCR; TCRdb's copy has only in-frame clones and lacks some. The sample has around 95,000 clones, approximately 90% seen once. This CDR3 has 15 residues. Trimming left V 5 bases short and J 4 bases short, with 17 bases between. CDR1 and CDR2 from the germline V gene are SGHTA and FQGNSA. Overall study findings and caveats: The sample set comprised mostly white British donors with more females, and clonal diversity was possibly underestimated. Only a handful of people who got AZD1222 tested seropositive at baseline. CD4 TCRs covered the whole spike, strongest at regions 160-218 and 743-854.

The specimen comprised peripheral blood, sampled on day 0 of AZD1222 vaccination. The receptor was isolated from an adult in good health. This chain joins TRBV7-2 and TRBJ1-2; D ambiguous. CDR3 bases: TGTGCCAGCAGCCCTAGGCGCATTTCGGGCTATGGCTACACCTTC. As protein: CASSPRRISGYGYTF.